This TCR beta chain appears in the sequencing data of a study of blood T cell repertoires in COVID-19. Study-level information: The United States, Italy and Spain were the sources of the acute and convalescent COVID-19 samples.

Under the authors' procedure: Reference gene primer amplification gave estimated nucleated cell counts. Clones were read by immunoSEQ multiplex PCR, and TCRdb kept only the in-frame ones, dropping some. V, J and clone size derive from that table, while D and trimming were established from the DNA sequence. This sample has some 270,000 clones, with around 90% found just once. CDR3 size: 15 residues. V gave up 0 bases and J gave up 0 bases, with 7 bases separating them. Germline assignment: CDR1 SGHRS and CDR2 YFSETQ. This chain uses TRBV5-1 with TRBJ2-1; the D gene is possibly TRBD1 (6 bases). This TCR came from a woman aged 55-75 years with COVID-19, enrolled during active disease. The material sequenced was peripheral blood. In DNA form, the CDR3 reads TGCGCCAGCAGCTTGGCGACAGGCTCCTACAATGAGCAGTTCTTC. Its translation is CASSLATGSYNEQFF. The full variable domain, its missing parts supplied by reference TRBV5-1 and TRBJ2-1, is KAGVTQTPRYLIKTRGQQVTLSCSPISGHRSVSWYQQTPGQGLQFLFEYFSETQRNKGNFPGRFSGRQFSNSRSEMNVSTLELGDSALYLCASSLATGSYNEQFFGPGTRLTVL.